The TCR beta chain described here comes from a study of blood T cell repertoires in COVID-19 (dated by TCRdb to between 2020 and 2021). Looking at the study overall: Samples from collaborators originated in the United States, Italy and Spain and spanned both the acute and convalescent phases of COVID-19. A freely available public database, intended as a resource for researchers studying the immune response to SARS-CoV-2, is where the repertoires were released. Subjects who had been exposed to COVID-19, were actively infected with it, or had recovered from it provided the deeply sampled blood TCRbeta repertoires that made up the dataset. The prospective study material was composed of cDNA or gDNA derived from T cells, B-cell-depleted T cells, or PBMCs. Sample metadata almost always included a de-identified subject ID, COVID-19 status, age in years and sex. Where available, HLA class I and class II types were taken from metadata supplied by the sample provider and were not determined by assay-based typing. The samples were drawn from the first 160 participants of the ongoing ImmuneRACE study and from some 1,300 subjects provided by 6 global collaborators. What the study reported, not specific to this receptor: The amount of clinical and demographic metadata varied by source and participant and was provided uncurated.

TCRbeta CDR3 regions were amplified from genomic DNA by means of the immunoSEQ Assay, a bias-controlled multiplex PCR. The authors' analysis ran thus. Within the assay, amplification of reference gene primers was used to estimate how many nucleated cells each sample contained. To quantify the absolute abundance of each unique TCRbeta CDR3 rearrangement, sequence reads were collapsed and filtered. Productive Simpson clonality was computed per sample as the square root of Simpson's diversity index over productive rearrangements. TCRdb holds this immuneACCESS table with in-frame rearrangements only. Some clones are missing; in checked studies, unresolved V genes explain under half, and the rest has no known cause. The V and J calls and clone size come from that table; D and trimming were worked out from the DNA. The sample yields 37,000 or so clones; more than 70% were counted once. Roughly 12% of the sample is taken by the ten largest.

With respect to this clone: The antigen it binds to is not known. Base qualities are not recorded, but no much larger clone differs from it by a single base.

The CDR3 spans 13 residues, from the cysteine through the phenylalanine. Only the CDR3 DNA is retained, 39 bases long and in frame from the first base. Cut back by 0 bases and 16 bases, the V and J ends lie 16 bases apart. According to the germline V gene, CDR1 reads LGHNA and CDR2 reads YNFKEQ. Whole blood was collected in K2EDTA tubes by collaborating institutions according to the institutions' own protocols. For TCRbeta analysis, collaborators shipped samples as frozen whole blood, isolated PBMCs, or DNA extracted from either of those sample types. The source material was peripheral blood. The source of this sequence is a man aged 55 to 70 with active COVID-19. Rearrangement joined TRBV4-2 to TRBJ2-1; no D gene can be assigned with confidence. The nucleotides read TGTGCCAGCAGCCAAGATCCTAGTATGGTCCACTTCTTC. Protein translation: CASSQDPSMVHFF.